This T cell receptor beta chain comes out of a study of T cells in women clearing cervical HPV infection. Details on this clone: The antigen remains undetermined. The CDR3 end lies 3 residues beyond the end of the read and is filled in from the germline J gene.

Study results and caveats: A classifier using richness and V gene abundances reached an AUC of more than 0.8.

Germline loops: CDR1 DFQATT, CDR2 SNEGSKA (reference sequence). The CDR3 runs to 15 residues. Deletions cut 2 bases from V and 0 bases from J, with 14 bases between. The assay was immunoSEQ multiplex PCR, and TCRdb's table has in-frame clones only and misses some. The sample totals 48,000 or so clones. Sequenced sample: blood buffy coat. The V call is TRBV20-1, the J call TRBJ2-7; possible D gene TRBD2, 6 bases. This receptor was taken from a woman aged 18 to 75 with a cervical HPV16 infection that either progressed to CIN3+ or cleared (not recorded which). The CDR3 sequence is CSARPWDSRSYEQYF. The part of the CDR3 DNA that was read is TGCAGTGCTAGACCTTGGGACTCCCGCTCCTACGAG.